One and the same sample provided the 30 T cell receptor beta chains below, sequenced in a study of glioma-infiltrating T cells. TCR alpha and beta CDR3 regions were amplified from RNA using iRepertoire nested multiplex PCR. TCRdb analysed the multiplex PCR reads with MiXCR anew, one entry per CDR3 protein. The sample contains around 93,000 distinct CDR3 sequences, 40% of which appear only once. The specimen was glioma tissue, nonneoplastic brain tissue, or PBMCs (not recorded which). These receptors all come from a human donor with low-grade glioma or glioblastoma, undergoing nonglioma brain surgery, or in good health (not recorded which).

The chain carries TRBV29-1 and TRBJ2-2; perhaps D is TRBD1 or TRBD2 (5 bases each). Per germline, CDR1 SQVTM and CDR2 ANQGSEA. This CDR3 is 14 amino acids long. The ends were cut back, 6 bases at V and 1 base at J, with 12 bases in the middle. The CDR3 sequence is CSVLFGGNTGELFF. The CDR3 nucleotides read TGCAGCGTCCTATTTGGGGGGAACACCGGGGAGCTGTTTTTT.

Turning to this clonotype: The junction departs from the called germline gene at one end, perhaps through a read error. This chain uses TRBV20-1 with TRBJ1-4; TRBD1 matches at 7 bases. This CDR3 is 14 amino acids long. Germline CDR1 and CDR2: DFQATT and SNEGSKA (reference sequence). The CDR3 nucleotides are TGCAGTGCTAGAGCACCACAGGGGAATGAAAAACTGCTTTTC. Protein product: CSARAPQGNEKLLF.

This clonotype was picked up many times. J is TRBJ1-1 and V is TRBV28; 9 bases are shared with TRBD1. The length of the CDR3 is 16 residues. Trimming cost V 9 bases and J 4 bases; bases outside gene matches: 15. Germline V gives CDR1 MDHEN, CDR2 SYDVKM. CDR3 region: CASKTGGIAEVTEAFF. CDR3 DNA: TGTGCCAGTAAAACAGGGGGCATCGCCGAGGTCACTGAAGCTTTCTTT. The full variable domain, completed using reference TRBV28 and TRBJ1-1, is DVKVTQSSRYLVKRTGEKVFLECVQDMDHENMFWYRQDPGLGLRLIYFSYDVKMKEKGDIPEGYSVSREKKERFSLILESASTNQTSMYLCASKTGGIAEVTEAFFGQGTRLTVV.

This clonotype was seen at least ten times. The rearrangement uses TRBV7-9 and TRBJ2-7; D is ambiguous. This CDR3 comprises 13 residues. Germline loops: CDR1 SEHNR, CDR2 FQNEAQ (reference sequence). V was clipped by 2 bases and J by 1 base, with 6 bases between them. The CDR3 DNA reads TGTGCCAGCAGCTTACCTAGTTCCTACGAGCAGTACTTC. Amino acid sequence: CASSLPSSYEQYF.

For this clonotype: An end of the junction differs from the germline gene, which may be a read error. The chain carries TRBV20-1 and TRBJ2-5, with D possibly being TRBD2 (5 bases). Germline loops: CDR1 DFQATT, CDR2 SNEGSKA (reference sequence). This CDR3 has 12 residues. The DNA for the CDR3 is TGCAGTGCAGACCAGCGGAAAGACACCCAGTACTTC. Its protein product is CSADQRKDTQYF.

This clonotype has at least ten counts. V usage is TRBV7-9 and J usage is TRBJ1-1, with D perhaps TRBD1 (5 bases). The V gene lost 0 bases and the J gene lost 4 bases, with 15 bases spanning the gap. This CDR3 comprises 16 residues. Germline V CDR1 and CDR2: SEHNR, FQNEAQ (reference sequence). CDR3 bases: TGTGCCAGCAGCTTAGCGCCAGGGTCTCTAAGCACTGAAGCTTTCTTT. Its protein product is CASSLAPGSLSTEAFF.

This clonotype was counted ten times or more. V gene TRBV20-1 combines with J gene TRBJ2-7; 12 bases line up with TRBD2. There are 14 residues in the CDR3. Germline V gene lookup returns CDR1 DFQATT and CDR2 SNEGSKA (reference sequence). V gave up 3 bases and J gave up 5 bases; unmatched junction bases: 5. The CDR3 DNA reads TGCAGTGCTAGGACTAGCGGGAGTTTCGACGAGCAGTACTTC. This codes for CSARTSGSFDEQYF.

Points on this clonotype: One junction end does not reproduce the germline sequence, and a read error may be involved. The genes are TRBV6-9 and TRBJ1-1; D unclear. CDR3 length: 13 amino acids. Germline CDR1 reads MNHGY; CDR2 reads SVAAGI. Here the CDR3 reads CASSLSSYTEAFF. The CDR3 DNA reads TGTGCCAGCAGTTTGTCGTCCTACACTGAGGCTTTCTTT.

The sample holds many counts of this clonotype. The chain links TRBV7-2 to TRBJ2-7; the D is unclear. V lost 5 bases to trimming and J lost 3 bases, with 14 bases between them. Germline V gene data show CDR1 as SGHTA and CDR2 as FQGNSA. This CDR3 region has 14 residues. CDR3 nucleotides: TGTGCCAGCAGCACCCTGGGCCCCTTCTACGAGCAGTACTTC. As protein: CASSTLGPFYEQYF.

This clonotype was detected many times. The J gene is TRBJ1-5, the V gene TRBV18, with D possibly being TRBD1 (5 bases). The germline gives CDR1 KGHSH, CDR2 LQKENI. V gave up 3 bases and J gave up 4 bases, with 10 bases separating them. This CDR3 region has 14 residues. CDR3: CASSPTGGNQPQHF. The CDR3 DNA is TGTGCCAGCTCACCCACGGGGGGAAATCAGCCCCAGCATTTT.

This clonotype was recorded at least ten times. The chain couples TRBV19 to TRBJ2-1; D call uncertain. V dropped 3 bases and J dropped 0 bases, with 9 bases sitting between them. Germline assignment: CDR1 LNHDA and CDR2 SQIVND (reference sequence). The CDR3 is 15 amino acids. This CDR3 is CASSISMSSYNEQFF. In DNA form, the CDR3 reads TGTGCCAGTAGTATCAGCATGAGCTCCTACAATGAGCAGTTCTTC.

This clonotype showed up many times. The V call is TRBV20-1, the J call TRBJ2-7; D is unclear. V lost 3 bases and J lost 3, with 18 bases in between. Germline lookup yields CDR1 DFQATT and CDR2 SNEGSKA (reference sequence). The CDR3 totals 15 residues. DNA of the CDR3: TGCAGTGCTAGGGGTCTAGGTGTGGGTCTCTACGAGCAGTACTTC. The encoded protein is CSARGLGVGLYEQYF.

Note on this clonotype: An end of the junction does not agree with germline; a read error may underlie this. The V and J genes are TRBV28 and TRBJ2-5; perhaps D is TRBD1 or TRBD2 (5 bases each). The CDR3 is 15 residues long. Germline V CDR1 and CDR2: MDHEN, SYDVKM. The CDR3 DNA sequence: TGTGTCAGCAGTCCGCCGGGGCAGCCCCAAGAGACCCAGTACTTC. Encoded protein: CVSSPPGQPQETQYF.

This clonotype was observed at least ten times. This chain joins TRBV27 and TRBJ2-3; a weak D match, TRBD1 (6 bases). The CDR3 sequence is 14 residues long. The germline V and J ends were trimmed by 6 bases and 8 bases, with 18 bases remaining between them. Germline V CDR1 and CDR2: MNHEY, SMNVEV (reference sequence). This CDR3 reads CASRPTGDHSTQYF. CDR3 nucleotides: TGTGCCAGCAGACCGACAGGAGATCACAGTACGCAGTATTTT.

The sample holds many counts of this clonotype. The chain carries TRBV28 and TRBJ2-7; D not resolved. With 3 bases removed from V and 1 base from J, the gap between germline ends came to 1 base. CDR3 length: 11 amino acids. Germline CDR1 is MDHEN and CDR2 is SYDVKM. CDR3 DNA: TGTGCCAGCAGTTTTTCCTACGAGCAGTACTTC. Protein product: CASSFSYEQYF.

This clonotype occurred many times. V and J are TRBV5-8 and TRBJ2-5, with 7 bases matching TRBD1. Germline trimming cut 2 bases from V and 5 bases from J; bases unmatched to any gene: 6. CDR1 is SGHTS and CDR2 is YDEGEE in the germline V gene. The CDR3 runs to 14 residues. Here the CDR3 DNA reads TGTGCCAGCAGCTTCCGGACAGGATGGGAGACCCAGTACTTC. Amino acids: CASSFRTGWETQYF.

This clonotype has more than one count but fewer than ten. The genes are TRBV5-4 and TRBJ2-2; unclear D gene. Looked up from germline, CDR1 is SGHNT and CDR2 is YYREEE (reference sequence). V was cut by 1 base and J by 1 base, with 14 bases left in between. The CDR3 consists of 17 residues. CDR3 in amino acids: CASSLKYSILNTGELFF. CDR3 bases: TGTGCCAGCAGCTTGAAGTACTCGATTCTGAACACCGGGGAGCTGTTTTTT.

This chain joins TRBV7-2 and TRBJ2-1, with D possibly TRBD1 on 5 matching bases. The germline V gene has CDR1 SGHTA and CDR2 FQGNSA. This CDR3 spans 14 amino acids. Trimming removed 2 bases from V and 8 bases from J, with 13 bases in between. The CDR3 sequence is CASSLSSREYEQFF. CDR3 DNA: TGTGCCAGCAGCTTAAGTTCCAGGGAATATGAGCAGTTCTTC.

This clonotype was seen at least ten times. The CDR3 reads CASSTLDTQYF. As DNA, the CDR3 is TGTGCCAGCAGTACTTTGGATACGCAGTATTTT. The chain recombines TRBV25-1 with TRBJ2-3, with D uncertain. This CDR3 is 11 amino acids long. V was trimmed by 5 bases and J by 6 bases, leaving 6 bases between them. Germline V CDR1 and CDR2: MGHDK, SYGVNS.

Comment on this clonotype: A much larger clonotype is one base distant, so this may be a read error. This chain joins TRBV3-1 and TRBJ2-2; D is perhaps TRBD1 or TRBD2 (5 bases each). CDR1 is LGHDT and CDR2 is YNNKEL in the germline V gene (reference sequence). Trimming cost V 6 bases and J 2 bases, with 16 bases left between them. The CDR3 runs to 16 residues. CDR3 DNA: TGTGCCAGCAGTGCATCCGGGGCTAGCAACACCGGGGAGCTGTTTTTT. Translating gives CASSASGASNTGELFF.

Here the CDR3 reads CASSVSQGGDETQYF. The CDR3 DNA reads TGTGCCAGCAGCGTAAGTCAGGGGGGTGACGAGACCCAGTACTTC. J is TRBJ2-5 and V is TRBV2, with D possibly being TRBD1 (7 bases). The V gene's germline CDR1 is SNHLY and CDR2 FYNNEI. The V and J ends lost 6 bases and 5 bases respectively, with 19 bases between them. This CDR3 has 15 residues. Full variable domain (missing parts from reference TRBV2 and TRBJ2-5): EPEVTQTPSHQVTQMGQEVILRCVPISNHLYFYWYRQILGQKVEFLVSFYNNEISEKSEIFDDQFSVERPDGSNFTLKIRSTKLEDSAMYFCASSVSQGGDETQYFGPGTRLLVL.

The chain has TRBV27 and TRBJ2-7; 8 positions agree with TRBD1. The CDR3 runs 14 residues. CDR1 MNHEY and CDR2 SMNVEV come from the germline V gene (reference sequence). V lost 10 bases, J lost 2 bases, and 10 bases stayed unmatched. In DNA form, the CDR3 reads TGTGCCATCAGAAGGGACAGGAGGACCTACGAGCAGTACTTC. Translating it yields CAIRRDRRTYEQYF.

Regarding this clonotype: One end of the junction fails to match germline, which may point to a read error. The chain joins TRBV6-1 to TRBJ2-5; D is unclear. Germline CDR1 and CDR2: MNHNS and SASEGT. The CDR3 is 13 residues long. CDR3: CASSLVWSETRYF. The CDR3 DNA is TGTGCCAGCAGTCTAGTCTGGTCGGAGACCCGGTACTTT.

This clonotype was counted many times. The genes are TRBV5-1 and TRBJ1-1; D might be TRBD1 (5 bases). Germline assignment: CDR1 SGHRS and CDR2 YFSETQ. Trimming removed 0 bases at V and 4 bases at J, with 13 bases between. The CDR3 runs to 15 residues. The CDR3 loop is CASSLVLPGTTEAFF. For the CDR3, the DNA is TGCGCCAGCAGCTTGGTTCTGCCGGGGACCACTGAAGCTTTCTTT.

The rearrangement joins TRBV6-1 to TRBJ2-3; 11 nucleotides agree with TRBD2. CDR3 size: 16 residues. Per the germline V gene, CDR1 is MNHNS and CDR2 is SASEGT. V shed 7 bases and J 2 bases; nucleotides not matched to a gene: 8. DNA for the CDR3: TGTGCCAGCAAAAGGACTAGCGGGCGGCCCACAGATACGCAGTATTTT. This translates into CASKRTSGRPTDTQYF.

This clonotype was seen ten or more times. The CDR3: CASSEEMRGIPNSPLHF. CDR3 DNA sequence: TGTGCCAGCAGTGAAGAAATGAGGGGTATTCCTAATTCACCCCTCCACTTT. V is TRBV6-1 and J is TRBJ1-6; maybe TRBD1 (5 bases). The CDR3 runs to 17 residues. The germline gives CDR1 MNHNS, CDR2 SASEGT. Trimming removed 1 base from V and 6 bases from J, with 16 bases in between.

This clonotype was counted a few times. The chain joins TRBV29-1 to TRBJ1-3, with TRBD1 matching 8 bases. The CDR3 loop spans 13 amino acids. The germline V gene has CDR1 SQVTM and CDR2 ANQGSEA. Germline trimming cut 7 bases from V and 0 bases from J; bases unmatched to any gene: 2. CDR3 region: CSATGGSGNTIYF. DNA of the CDR3: TGCAGCGCTACAGGGGGCTCTGGAAACACCATATATTTT. The whole variable domain, remainder taken from reference TRBV29-1 and TRBJ1-3, is SAVISQKPSRDICQRGTSLTIQCQVDSQVTMMFWYRQQPGQSLTLIATANQGSEATYESGFVIDKFPISRPNLTFSTLTVSNMSPEDSSIYLCSATGGSGNTIYFGEGSWLTVV.

As regards this clonotype: One base away lies a much larger clone, so this may be a sequencing read error. This sequence joins TRBV14 and TRBJ1-1, with D unclear. Germline V CDR1 and CDR2: SGHDN, FVKESK. Trimming removed 7 bases at V and 4 bases at J, with 16 bases between. The CDR3 runs 14 residues. CDR3 protein: CASNHGGVSTEAFF. DNA of the CDR3: TGTGCCAGCAACCATGGCGGGGTGTCCACTGAAGCTTTCTTT.

On this clonotype: The CDR3 carries no conserved terminal phenylalanine or tryptophan, so it likely arises from a read error. The chain uses TRBV6-2 or TRBV6-3 and TRBJ1-2; TRBD1 might be the D (6 bases). V shed 7 bases and J shed 5 bases, with 20 bases lying between them. The CDR3 extends over 15 amino acids. CDR1 and CDR2 (germline): MNHEY, SVGEGT. The CDR3 DNA reads TGTGCCAGCACAGCCGAGGGGGGCCAGAGTTATGGCTACACCCTC. It codes for CASTAEGGQSYGYTL.

This clonotype was seen repeatedly, ten times or more. The gene calls are TRBV15 and TRBJ2-3, with a possible D match to TRBD1 (6 bases). The CDR3 spans 15 residues. V was cut by 2 bases and J by 4 bases, with 13 bases left in between. CDR1 and CDR2 from the germline V gene are LNHNV and YYDKDF (reference sequence). Here the CDR3 DNA reads TGTGCCACCAGCAGAAGGGGGATCGATTCAGATACGCAGTATTTT. Translation: CATSRRGIDSDTQYF. Filled out from reference TRBV15 and TRBJ2-3, the complete variable domain reads DAMVIQNPRYQVTQFGKPVTLSCSQTLNHNVMYWYQQKSSQAPKLLFHYYDKDFNNEADTPDNFQSRRPNTSFCFLDIRSPGLGDTAMYLCATSRRGIDSDTQYFGPGTRLTVL.